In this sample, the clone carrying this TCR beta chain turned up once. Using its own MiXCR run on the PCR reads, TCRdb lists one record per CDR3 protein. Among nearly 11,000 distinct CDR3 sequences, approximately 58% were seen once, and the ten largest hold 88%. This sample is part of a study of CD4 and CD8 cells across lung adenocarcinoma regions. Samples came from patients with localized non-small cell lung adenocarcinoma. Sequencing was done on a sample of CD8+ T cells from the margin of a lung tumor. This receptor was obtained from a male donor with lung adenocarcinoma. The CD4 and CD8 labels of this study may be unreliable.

This CDR3 reads CASTIMGTSGGELFF. In DNA, the CDR3 is TGCGCCAGTACAATCATGGGGACCTCGGGCGGGGAGCTGTTTTTT. The chain joins TRBV5-1 to TRBJ2-2; D tentatively fits TRBD1 or TRBD2 (5 bases each). The CDR3 sequence is 15 residues long. In germline, CDR1 is SGHRS, CDR2 YFSETQ. V lost 8 bases, J lost 7 bases, and 21 bases lay in between.